Below, one T cell receptor beta chain is given with its context. Its target is not known. Library preparation for TCR beta used quantitative 5'-RACE with molecular barcodes. TCRdb passed the 5' RACE reads through MiXCR, listing each CDR3 protein once. Among over 20,000 distinct CDR3 sequences listed, about 15% were seen once. The data stem from a study of CD8 T cells in ankylosing spondylitis. Findings and limits, study-wide: What seemed typical of ankylosing spondylitis blood was a TCR beta motif built from several highly homologous variants. In synovial fluid and blood from reactive arthritis, some motif variants were previously reported. Researchers reportedly found disease-linked clones significantly enriched in matched ankylosing spondylitis synovial fluid.

Trimming cost V 10 bases and J 2 bases; bases outside gene matches: 6. The CDR3 is 15 residues long. Per the germline V gene, CDR1 is MDHEN and CDR2 is SYDVKM. The sample taken for sequencing was blood. The source is a male donor with ankylosing spondylitis or in good health (not recorded which). The chain is built from TRBV28 and TRBJ2-1; 12 nucleotides agree with TRBD2. In DNA, the CDR3 is TGTGCCATTGCTCGGACTAGCGGGGCCTACAATGAGCAGTTCTTC. Encoded protein: CAIARTSGAYNEQFF.